Listed here are 31 T cell receptor beta chains from one sample, sequenced in a study of T cell responses to AZD1222 COVID-19 vaccine. TCRdb keeps only in-frame clones here, not all; method: immunoSEQ multiplex PCR. This table has approximately 130,000 clones, roughly 87% appearing once. The sequencing here drew on peripheral blood, taken 28 days after the second AZD1222 dose. The receptors derive from an adult who received the AZD1222 COVID-19 vaccine.

This clone occurred once. The J gene is TRBJ2-7, the V gene TRBV5-6, with D unclear. CDR3 length equals 16 residues. Germline V gene data show CDR1 as SGHDT and CDR2 as YYEEEE. V lost 2 bases and J lost 5, with 20 bases in between. The DNA of the CDR3 is TGTGCCAGCAGCTTTAAAATGGGCACCACCATGGACGAGCAGTACTTC. Translated: CASSFKMGTTMDEQYF. The variable domain in full, completed from reference TRBV5-6 and TRBJ2-7, reads DAGVTQSPTHLIKTRGQQVTLRCSPKSGHDTVSWYQQALGQGPQFIFQYYEEEERQRGNFPDRFSGHQFPNYSSELNVNALLLGDSALYLCASSFKMGTTMDEQYFGPGTRLTVT.

V and J are TRBV5-1 and TRBJ1-4; TRBD1 is a possible D gene (5 bases). Looked up from germline, CDR1 is SGHRS and CDR2 is YFSETQ. The ends were cut back, 4 bases at V and 5 bases at J, with 12 bases in the middle. The CDR3 runs 14 residues. CDR3 sequence: CASSVRDQNEKLFF. Here the CDR3 DNA reads TGCGCCAGCAGCGTCCGGGACCAGAATGAAAAACTGTTTTTT.

A few counts support this clone. The gene calls are TRBV19 and TRBJ1-2, with D tentatively TRBD1 (6 bases). Trimming took 4 bases from V and 5 from J, leaving 14 bases between them. Germline-derived CDR1 and CDR2 are LNHDA and SQIVND (reference sequence). This CDR3 spans 14 amino acids. DNA of the CDR3: TGTGCCAGTAGTACCCATTGGACAGCTTATGGCTACACCTTC. Translating it yields CASSTHWTAYGYTF.

The chain is built from TRBV4-2 and TRBJ1-4; D remains unclear. Germline CDR1 reads LGHNA; CDR2 reads YNFKEQ. The V end was cut by 1 base, the J end by 2 bases, with 11 bases between. CDR3 length: 16 residues. The chain's CDR3 is CASSQGPPGTNEKLFF. The CDR3 DNA is TGTGCCAGCAGCCAAGGGCCCCCGGGGACTAATGAAAAACTGTTTTTT.

A single count supports this clone. The rearrangement uses TRBV27 and TRBJ2-1, with 8 bases matching TRBD1. This CDR3 contains 17 residues. The ends lost 2 bases at V and 4 bases at J; junction bases unmatched: 10. Per germline, CDR1 MNHEY and CDR2 SMNVEV (reference sequence). CDR3 in amino acids: CASSLVISGGMYNEQFF. Written as DNA, the CDR3 is TGTGCCAGCAGTTTAGTGATTTCAGGGGGCATGTACAATGAGCAGTTCTTC.

This chain links TRBV11-2 with TRBJ2-5, with a possible D match to TRBD1 (6 bases). The germline CDR1 and CDR2 sequences are SGHAT and FQNNGV. V lost 5 bases, J lost 5 bases, and 15 bases lay in between. The CDR3 has 14 residues. This chain's CDR3 is CASSPRDTTETQYF. The CDR3 nucleotides read TGTGCCAGCAGCCCGAGGGACACCACTGAGACCCAGTACTTC.

This clone showed up just once. In nucleotides, the CDR3 is TGTGCCAGTAGTATAAAGGGGACTGAGGGGGATACGCAGTATTTT. It translates to CASSIKGTEGDTQYF. The chain recombines TRBV19 with TRBJ2-3; weak D call: TRBD2 (6 bases). CDR3 length: 15 amino acids. Germline V CDR1 and CDR2: LNHDA, SQIVND (reference sequence). The ends were cut back, 2 bases at V and 6 bases at J, with 15 bases in the middle.

A few counts support this clone. This chain uses TRBV25-1 with TRBJ1-6; D is uncertain. Germline loops: CDR1 MGHDK, CDR2 SYGVNS. The CDR3 has 15 amino acids. With 5 bases removed from V and 8 bases from J, the gap between germline ends came to 16 bases. Written as DNA, the CDR3 is TGTGCCAGCAGTCAAATGGGAGGATCCGATTCACCCCTCCACTTT. This translates into CASSQMGGSDSPLHF.

The chain has TRBV3-1 (or the pseudogene TRBV3-2) and TRBJ1-5; unclear D gene. The CDR3 is 14 residues long. Per germline, CDR1 LGHDT and CDR2 YNNKEL (reference sequence). With 4 bases removed from V and 6 bases from J, the gap between germline ends came to 13 bases. CDR3 bases: TGTGCCAGCAGCCTTGATGGATGGGGTCAGCCCCAGCATTTT. It codes for CASSLDGWGQPQHF.

The chain is built from TRBV11-1 and TRBJ1-3, with D maybe TRBD1 (5 bases). V was clipped by 8 bases and J by 4 bases, with 15 bases between them. The germline V gene encodes CDR1 SGHAT and CDR2 FQDESV (reference sequence). CDR3 length: 14 residues. CDR3 bases: TGTGCCAGCGGACAACAGTCGACGGGAAACACCATATATTTT. Residues: CASGQQSTGNTIYF.

In this sample, this clone turned up once. The chain joins TRBV29-1 to TRBJ1-4; D is perhaps TRBD1 (5 bases). Germline loops: CDR1 SQVTM, CDR2 ANQGSEA. The V gene lost 4 bases and the J gene lost 3 bases, with 12 bases spanning the gap. The CDR3 has 14 amino acids. The CDR3 DNA reads as TGCAGCGTTGGGGAGGGGCCGGCTAATGAAAAACTGTTTTTT. Encoded protein: CSVGEGPANEKLFF.

Notes on this clone: A junction boundary mismatches the germline segment, possibly from a read error. This chain links TRBV28 with TRBJ2-2; D gene unclear. The CDR3 is made up of 15 amino acids. Germline V CDR1 and CDR2: MDHEN, SYDVKM. CDR3 sequence reads: CASSFQTLDTGELFF. The CDR3 nucleotides are TGTGCCAGTAGTTTTCAGACACTCGACACCGGGGAGCTGTTTTTT. The variable domain in full, with the rest retrieved from reference TRBV28 and TRBJ2-2, is DVKVTQSSRYLVKRTGEKVFLECVQDMDHENMFWYRQDPGLGLRLIYFSYDVKMKEKGDIPEGYSVSREKKERFSLILESASTNQTSMYLCASSFQTLDTGELFFGEGSRLTVL.

This chain joins TRBV4-2 and TRBJ2-7, with 13 positions matching TRBD2. V shed 3 bases, J shed 2 bases, and the junction held 7 bases outside the gene matches. This CDR3 spans 17 amino acids. The germline V gene has CDR1 LGHNA and CDR2 YNFKEQ. Here the CDR3 reads CASSHEGTSGTPYEQYF. The CDR3 DNA reads as TGTGCCAGCAGCCACGAGGGGACTAGCGGGACCCCCTACGAGCAGTACTTC.

The rearrangement links TRBV25-1 to TRBJ1-4; 11 positions match TRBD1. CDR1 and CDR2 from the germline V gene are MGHDK and SYGVNS. The V and J ends lost 7 bases and 8 bases, in that order; junction bases with no gene match: 12. The CDR3 totals 16 residues. CDR3 amino acids: CASTLGTGGRGEKLFF. For the CDR3, the DNA is TGTGCCAGCACCCTCGGGACAGGGGGTAGGGGCGAAAAACTGTTTTTT.

The V gene is TRBV7-2, the J gene TRBJ1-2; D may be TRBD1 (5 bases). V lost 2 bases to trimming and J lost 8 bases, with 12 bases between them. The length of the CDR3 is 13 residues. Germline V CDR1 and CDR2: SGHTA, FQGNSA. The chain's CDR3 is CASSLNGGRGYTF. CDR3 nucleotides: TGTGCCAGCAGCTTAAATGGGGGTAGAGGCTACACCTTC. The full variable domain, completed using reference TRBV7-2 and TRBJ1-2, is GAGVSQSPSNKVTEKGKDVELRCDPISGHTALYWYRQSLGQGLEFLIYFQGNSAPDKSGLPSDRFSAERTGGSVSTLTIQRTQQEDSAVYLCASSLNGGRGYTFGSGTRLTVV.

J is TRBJ1-5 and V is TRBV2, with TRBD1 identical over 7 bases. Germline assignment: CDR1 SNHLY and CDR2 FYNNEI. This CDR3 has 14 amino acids. The V gene end was trimmed by 1 base and the J gene end by 7 bases; junction bases not matched to a gene: 4. The CDR3 region is CASSEGTGEQPQHF. The CDR3 DNA is TGTGCCAGCAGTGAAGGGACAGGAGAACAGCCCCAGCATTTT.

V is TRBV7-9 and J is TRBJ1-1, with TRBD1 matching over 8 bases. This CDR3 is built from 14 residues. The germline V gene has CDR1 SEHNR and CDR2 FQNEAQ (reference sequence). J was trimmed by 1 base and V by 6 bases; bases with no gene match: 4. The CDR3 sequence is CASSSGQGNTEAFF. CDR3 sequence (DNA): TGTGCCAGCAGTTCCGGACAGGGGAACACTGAAGCTTTCTTT.

The CDR3 DNA sequence: TGTGCCAGCAGCTTAGCGCTCGATGAGCAGTTCTTC. Its protein is CASSLALDEQFF. The genes are TRBV7-9 and TRBJ2-1; the D is unclear. Germline-derived CDR1 and CDR2 are SEHNR and FQNEAQ (reference sequence). The CDR3 extends over 12 amino acids. The V end lost 0 bases, the J end lost 8 bases, and 5 bases lay between the germline ends. Based on the CDR3 plus reference TRBV7-9 and TRBJ2-1, the full variable domain is DTGVSQNPRHKITKRGQNVTFRCDPISEHNRLYWYRQTLGQGPEFLTYFQNEAQLEKSRLLSDRFSAERPKGSFSTLEIQRTEQGDSAMYLCASSLALDEQFFGPGTRLTVL.

V usage is TRBV19 and J usage is TRBJ2-2, with 7 bases fitting TRBD1. The V gene's germline CDR1 is LNHDA and CDR2 SQIVND (reference sequence). V trimming: 4 bases; J trimming: 6 bases; junction bases outside the gene matches: 5. This CDR3 contains 14 residues. CDR3 nucleotide sequence: TGTGCCAGTAGTAACCAGGGGGACGCCGGGGAGCTGTTTTTT. Amino acids: CASSNQGDAGELFF.

V and J are TRBV6-2 or TRBV6-3 and TRBJ1-2; TRBD1 aligns across 7 bases. The CDR3 covers 13 residues. Trimming took 2 bases from V and 6 from J; bases not matched to a gene: 3. Germline CDR1 reads MNHEY; CDR2 reads SVGEGT. CDR3 coding DNA: TGTGCCAGCAGTTACGGACAGGAGGATGGCTACACCTTC. It yields the protein CASSYGQEDGYTF.

This chain uses TRBV7-3 with TRBJ1-1; D may be TRBD1 (5 bases). Germline lookup yields CDR1 SGHTA and CDR2 FQGTGA. V was trimmed by 6 bases and J by 2 bases, leaving 13 bases between them. The CDR3 totals 14 residues. The CDR3: CASSAARGNTEAFF. CDR3 nucleotide sequence: TGTGCCAGCAGTGCAGCGAGGGGAAACACTGAAGCTTTCTTT.

The chain is built from TRBV14 and TRBJ2-5; possible D gene TRBD2, 6 bases. The V and J ends lost 6 bases and 4 bases respectively, with 15 bases between them. The germline CDR1 and CDR2 sequences are SGHDN and FVKESK. The CDR3 has 14 residues. In nucleotides, the CDR3 is TGTGCCAGCAGTCAACTCGGGGGAAGAGAGACCCAGTACTTC. Protein product: CASSQLGGRETQYF.

The J gene is TRBJ2-7, the V gene TRBV27, with a tentative D call TRBD2 (5 bases). Per germline, CDR1 MNHEY and CDR2 SMNVEV (reference sequence). This CDR3 spans 11 amino acids. The germline V and J ends were trimmed by 5 bases and 5 bases, with 7 bases remaining between them. The DNA for the CDR3 is TGTGCCAGCAGTAGAGGGCACGAGCAGTACTTC. As protein: CASSRGHEQYF.

The chain employs TRBV12-3 or TRBV12-4 and TRBJ1-1; unclear D gene. Trimming removed 6 bases from V and 0 bases from J, with 8 bases in between. This CDR3 has 13 residues. The CDR3 reads CASRLQLNTEAFF. Written as DNA, the CDR3 is TGTGCCAGCAGGCTACAGTTGAACACTGAAGCTTTCTTT.

V is TRBV29-1 and J is TRBJ1-2, with D hard to call. CDR1 and CDR2 from the germline V gene are SQVTM and ANQGSEA. The CDR3 is 11 amino acids. The germline V and J ends were trimmed by 6 bases and 2 bases, with 7 bases remaining between them. Here the CDR3 DNA reads TGCAGCGTCCAGAGCAACTATGGCTACACCTTC. Protein sequence: CSVQSNYGYTF.

The V gene is TRBV5-6, the J gene TRBJ1-2, with 9 bases aligning to TRBD1. V was pared by 4 bases and J by 4 bases, with 5 bases of the junction left unmatched. The length of the CDR3 is 14 residues. Germline assignment: CDR1 SGHDT and CDR2 YYEEEE. Here the CDR3 DNA reads TGTGCCAGCAGCCTAAAGGACAGGGGCTATGGCTACACCTTC. Translated: CASSLKDRGYGYTF.

The chain employs TRBV19 and TRBJ1-2; TRBD1 might be the D (5 bases). Germline V CDR1 and CDR2: LNHDA, SQIVND (reference sequence). There are 12 residues in the CDR3. The germline V and J ends were trimmed by 4 bases and 7 bases, with 10 bases remaining between them. CDR3 residues: CASSTYRSGYTF. CDR3 in DNA: TGTGCCAGTAGTACCTACAGGTCTGGCTACACCTTC.

The CDR3 DNA reads TGTGCCAGCAGCCACTCCCAGAACACTGAAGCTTTCTTT. It is translated as CASSHSQNTEAFF. The rearrangement links TRBV7-8 to TRBJ1-1, with D unresolved. The CDR3 totals 13 residues. The germline V gene encodes CDR1 SGHVS and CDR2 FQNEAQ. V was shortened by 5 bases and J by 1 base, with 8 bases between the two germline ends.

V is TRBV27 and J is TRBJ2-1, with 9 positions matching TRBD2. Germline CDR1 reads MNHEY; CDR2 reads SMNVEV (reference sequence). The CDR3 has 17 residues. The J segment lost 2 bases and the V segment lost 6 bases, leaving 11 bases of the junction unmatched. The CDR3 loop is CASSQFISGSAYNEQFF. CDR3 coding DNA: TGTGCCAGCAGCCAATTCATTAGCGGGAGTGCCTACAATGAGCAGTTCTTC.

CDR3 nucleotide sequence: TGTGCCTGGAGTGGGACTAGCGATGAGCAGTTCTTC. This codes for CAWSGTSDEQFF. V usage is TRBV30 and J usage is TRBJ2-1; 9 nucleotides agree with TRBD2. CDR1 GTSNPN and CDR2 SVGIG come from the germline V gene (reference sequence). The CDR3 spans 12 residues. V shed 1 base, J shed 8 bases, and the junction held 0 bases outside the gene matches.

This sequence joins TRBV7-2 and TRBJ2-1; a possible D gene is TRBD1 (6 bases). CDR1 is SGHTA and CDR2 is FQGNSA in the germline V gene. V lost 1 base and J lost 10, with 17 bases in between. CDR3 length: 15 residues. The CDR3 region is CASSLEPGALVEQFF. The CDR3 DNA sequence: TGTGCCAGCAGCTTAGAGCCAGGGGCCCTCGTCGAGCAGTTCTTC.